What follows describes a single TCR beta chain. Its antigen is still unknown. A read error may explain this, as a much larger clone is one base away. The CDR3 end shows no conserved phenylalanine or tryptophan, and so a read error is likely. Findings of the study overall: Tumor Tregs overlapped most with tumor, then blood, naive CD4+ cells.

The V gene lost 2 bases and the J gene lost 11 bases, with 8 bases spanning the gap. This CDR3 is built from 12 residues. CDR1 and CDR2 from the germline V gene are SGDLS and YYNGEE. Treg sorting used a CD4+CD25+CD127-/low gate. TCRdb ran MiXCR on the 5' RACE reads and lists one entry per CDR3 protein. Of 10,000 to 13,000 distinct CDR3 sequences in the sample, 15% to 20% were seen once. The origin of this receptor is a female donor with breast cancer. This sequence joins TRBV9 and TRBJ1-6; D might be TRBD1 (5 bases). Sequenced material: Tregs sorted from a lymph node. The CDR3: CASSVDRPPLHV. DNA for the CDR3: TGTGCCAGCAGCGTTGACAGACCACCCCTCCACGTT.